The entry below describes one T cell receptor beta chain. This entry belongs to a study of technical replicates of blood from a handful of donors. Germline V CDR1 and CDR2: MGHRA, YSYEKL. The junction had 10 bases not matched to a gene; V was cut back by 5 bases and J by 1 base. This CDR3 contains 16 residues. Data came from immunoSEQ multiplex PCR; TCRdb stores just in-frame clones and leaves some out. This table holds around 60,000 clones, roughly 92% found once. Sequenced material: PBMCs. The receptor was isolated from a human donor in good health. Some clones in this sample may be carry-over from other donors' samples. The rearrangement links TRBV4-1 to TRBJ2-5, with TRBD1 matching over 7 bases. This chain's CDR3 is CASSNTETGFQETQYF. Here the CDR3 DNA reads TGCGCCAGCAGCAATACTGAGACAGGGTTCCAAGAGACCCAGTACTTC.